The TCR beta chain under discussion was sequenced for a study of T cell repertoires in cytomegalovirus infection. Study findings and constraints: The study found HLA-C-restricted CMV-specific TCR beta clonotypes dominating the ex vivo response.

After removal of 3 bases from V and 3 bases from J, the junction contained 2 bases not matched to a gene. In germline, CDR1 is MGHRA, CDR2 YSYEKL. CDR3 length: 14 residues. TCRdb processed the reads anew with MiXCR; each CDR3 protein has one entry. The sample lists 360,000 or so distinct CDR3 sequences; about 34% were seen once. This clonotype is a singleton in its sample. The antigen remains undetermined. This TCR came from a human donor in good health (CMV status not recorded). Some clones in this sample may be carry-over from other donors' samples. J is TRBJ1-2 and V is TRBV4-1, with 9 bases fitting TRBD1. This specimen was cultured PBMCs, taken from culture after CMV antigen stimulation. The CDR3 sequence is CASSHRDRDYGYTF. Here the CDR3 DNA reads TGCGCCAGCAGCCACCGGGACAGGGACTATGGCTACACCTTC.